This T cell receptor (beta chain) was recovered during a study of vaccination and CD4 T cells after COVID-19. The Oncomine TCR Beta short-read assay was what sequenced the DNA obtained from cultured CD4+ T cells. TCRdb independently ran MiXCR on the PCR reads; one entry per CDR3 protein. The table records about 18,000 distinct CDR3 sequences, roughly 48% of them present only once. Documented treatment: roughly 11-day PBMC culture with coronavirus spike peptide pools or control peptides (ViraFEST assay). As for this clonotype: Antigen: not known.

The V end was cut by 5 bases, the J end by 6 bases, with 14 bases between. Germline CDR1 reads SEHNR; CDR2 reads FQNEAQ (reference sequence). The CDR3 consists of 13 residues. The TCR sequence derives from a human donor who had recovered from COVID-19. The chain links TRBV7-9 to TRBJ2-7; a weak D match, TRBD1 (5 bases). The sample was CD4+ T cells from blood, cultured in vitro, taken before SARS-CoV-2 vaccination. Here the CDR3 reads CASSRDRSLEQYF. CDR3 DNA: TGTGCCAGCAGCCGTGACAGATCCCTCGAGCAGTACTTC.